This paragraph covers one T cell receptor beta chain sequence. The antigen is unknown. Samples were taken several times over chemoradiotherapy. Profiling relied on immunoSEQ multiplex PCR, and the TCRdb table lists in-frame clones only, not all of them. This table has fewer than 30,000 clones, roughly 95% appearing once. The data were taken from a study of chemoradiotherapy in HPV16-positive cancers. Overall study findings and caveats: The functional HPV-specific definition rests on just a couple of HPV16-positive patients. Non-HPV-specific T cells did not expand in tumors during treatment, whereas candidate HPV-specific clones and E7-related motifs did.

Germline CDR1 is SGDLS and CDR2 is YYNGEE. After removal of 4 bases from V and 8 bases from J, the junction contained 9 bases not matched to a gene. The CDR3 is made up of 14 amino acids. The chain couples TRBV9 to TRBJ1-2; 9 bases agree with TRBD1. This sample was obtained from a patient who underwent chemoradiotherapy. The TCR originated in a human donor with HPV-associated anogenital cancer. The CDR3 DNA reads TGTGCCAGCAGCACTCGGGACAGGGTTGGGGGCTACACCTTC. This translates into CASSTRDRVGGYTF.